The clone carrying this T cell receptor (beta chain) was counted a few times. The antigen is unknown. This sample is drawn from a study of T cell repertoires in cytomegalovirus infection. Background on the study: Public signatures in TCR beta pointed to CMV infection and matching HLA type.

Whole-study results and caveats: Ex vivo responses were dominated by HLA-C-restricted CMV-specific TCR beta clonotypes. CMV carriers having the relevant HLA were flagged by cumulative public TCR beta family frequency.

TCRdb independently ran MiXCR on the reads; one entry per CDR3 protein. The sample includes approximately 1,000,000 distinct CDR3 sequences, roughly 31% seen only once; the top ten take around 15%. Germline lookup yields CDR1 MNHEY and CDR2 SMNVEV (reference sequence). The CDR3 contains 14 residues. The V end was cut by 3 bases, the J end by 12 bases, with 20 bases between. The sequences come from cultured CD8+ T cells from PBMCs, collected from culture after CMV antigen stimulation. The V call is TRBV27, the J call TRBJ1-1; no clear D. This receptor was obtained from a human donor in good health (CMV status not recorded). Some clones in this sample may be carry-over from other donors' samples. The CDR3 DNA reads TGTGCCAGCAGTTTTGGGCCTCCGGGGTACCCGACTTTCTTT. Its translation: CASSFGPPGYPTFF.